The next 13 T cell receptor beta chains were all read from a single sample in a study of T-cell memory formation after mild COVID-19. Each CDR3 protein gets one entry after TCRdb re-called the 5' RACE reads with MiXCR. The top ten clones hold about 8.7% of a sample with hundreds of thousands of distinct CDR3 sequences, roughly 22% of them seen once. The sample was PBMCs or a T cell subset sorted from them (not recorded which). These receptors were taken from an adult woman who had mild COVID-19 (a few samples of this study predate the infection). Cell type and time point are not known.

The chain recombines TRBV5-5 with TRBJ1-2; no reliable D call. V lost 0 bases and J 4 bases, leaving 13 bases between the germline ends. The CDR3 is made up of 15 amino acids. Germline CDR1 and CDR2: SGHKS and YYEKEE (reference sequence). The CDR3 is CASSLGSATPYGYTF. DNA for the CDR3: TGTGCCAGCAGCTTGGGCTCAGCTACCCCCTATGGCTACACCTTC.

This clonotype showed up just a few times. The chain uses TRBV5-1 and TRBJ1-1; possible D gene TRBD1, 5 bases. The CDR3 extends over 12 amino acids. In germline, CDR1 is SGHRS, CDR2 YFSETQ. With 4 bases removed from V and 8 bases from J, the gap between germline ends came to 12 bases. The CDR3 nucleotides read TGCGCCAGCAGCCCCGAGAAGGGGGAAGCTTTCTTT. Translating gives CASSPEKGEAFF.

This clonotype appeared a few times. The chain recombines TRBV4-1 with TRBJ1-5; D not certain. The germline CDR1 and CDR2 sequences are MGHRA and YSYEKL. V gave up 1 base and J gave up 1 base, with 8 bases separating them. This CDR3 has 15 residues. CDR3 bases: TGCGCCAGCAGCCAAGGGGGAACGAGCAATCAGCCCCAGCATTTT. Amino acid sequence: CASSQGGTSNQPQHF.

The rearrangement joins TRBV4-3 to TRBJ2-1; 11 bases agree with TRBD1. The CDR3 contains 19 residues. J lost 2 bases, V lost 1 base, and 10 bases had no gene match. Germline CDR1 is LGHNA and CDR2 is YSLEER. The CDR3 DNA reads as TGCGCCAGCAGCCAAGCCCTAGGGACAGGGGGGCCTGCCTACAATGAGCAGTTCTTC. Amino acids: CASSQALGTGGPAYNEQFF.

This clonotype was recorded a few times. The rearrangement links TRBV14 to TRBJ2-3; tentatively, D is TRBD2 (5 bases). This CDR3 comprises 15 residues. Germline V gene lookup returns CDR1 SGHDN and CDR2 FVKESK. Trimming shortened V by 1 base and J by 3 bases, and 11 bases separated the two germline ends. CDR3 nucleotides: TGTGCCAGCAGCCAAGGAGGGTTAAAGACAGATACGCAGTATTTT. Its translation is CASSQGGLKTDTQYF.

V gene TRBV5-5 combines with J gene TRBJ2-7, with D perhaps TRBD2 (6 bases). CDR3 length: 14 residues. V was shortened by 5 bases and J by 2 bases, with 14 bases between the two germline ends. Per germline, CDR1 SGHKS and CDR2 YYEKEE (reference sequence). The DNA for the CDR3 is TGTGCCAGCAGACTCCAGGGAGGTCCCTACGAGCAGTACTTC. Translating it yields CASRLQGGPYEQYF.

This clonotype was seen many times. V gene TRBV27 combines with J gene TRBJ2-7, with 11 bases lining up with TRBD1. CDR1 and CDR2 from the germline V gene are MNHEY and SMNVEV (reference sequence). The CDR3 is 15 residues long. The trim removed 6 bases at V and 3 bases at J, leaving 7 bases unmatched. This CDR3 is CASSLGGTGGYEQYF. In DNA, the CDR3 is TGTGCCAGCAGCTTGGGGGGGACAGGGGGCTACGAGCAGTACTTC.

The sample holds a few counts of this clonotype. This chain uses TRBV20-1 with TRBJ2-1; 11 bases agree with TRBD2. CDR1 is DFQATT and CDR2 is SNEGSKA in the germline V gene (reference sequence). The CDR3 length is 17 residues. V was clipped by 7 bases and J by 3 bases; unmatched bases: 14. The CDR3 nucleotides read TGCAGTGGGTCCGGGACTAGCGGTGACTTAGACTACAATGAGCAGTTCTTC. Amino acids: CSGSGTSGDLDYNEQFF.

This chain uses TRBV20-1 with TRBJ2-5; TRBD2 matches at 8 bases. The CDR3 extends over 14 amino acids. Germline V gene sequence: CDR1 DFQATT, CDR2 SNEGSKA (reference sequence). V lost 6 bases, J lost 0 bases, and 6 bases stayed unmatched. The CDR3 loop reads CSAQLAENQETQYF. CDR3 DNA: TGCAGTGCGCAACTAGCGGAGAACCAAGAGACCCAGTACTTC.

The chain is built from TRBV12-3 or TRBV12-4 and TRBJ2-4; D gene uncertain. The V and J ends lost 2 bases and 3 bases respectively, with 14 bases between them. The CDR3 length is 16 residues. The CDR3 here is CASSLFDGRYKNIQYF. CDR3 in DNA: TGTGCCAGCAGTTTATTCGACGGTCGGTACAAAAACATTCAGTACTTC.

The CDR3 loop reads CSVEEGPEAFF. For the CDR3, the DNA is TGCAGCGTTGAAGAGGGACCTGAAGCTTTCTTT. The chain carries TRBV29-1 and TRBJ1-1, with a possible D match to TRBD1 (5 bases). The germline gives CDR1 SQVTM, CDR2 ANQGSEA. The germline V and J ends were trimmed by 0 bases and 6 bases, with 5 bases remaining between them. CDR3 length equals 11 residues.

The gene calls are TRBV29-1 and TRBJ2-7; the D is unclear. V was cut by 2 bases and J by 3 bases, with 17 bases left in between. CDR3 length: 15 residues. Germline V gene data show CDR1 as SQVTM and CDR2 as ANQGSEA. The CDR3 region has the DNA TGCAGCGTTGAATTGCGGTACAGAGGTGACTACGAGCAGTACTTC. Encoded protein: CSVELRYRGDYEQYF.

V and J are TRBV6-2 or TRBV6-3 and TRBJ2-3; D call uncertain. Trimming cost V 0 bases and J 3 bases, with 10 bases left between them. This CDR3 comprises 15 residues. Germline-derived CDR1 and CDR2 are MNHEY and SVGEGT. In DNA form, the CDR3 reads TGTGCCAGCAGTTACTCGAAGGGTAGGACAGATACGCAGTATTTT. Amino acid sequence: CASSYSKGRTDTQYF.